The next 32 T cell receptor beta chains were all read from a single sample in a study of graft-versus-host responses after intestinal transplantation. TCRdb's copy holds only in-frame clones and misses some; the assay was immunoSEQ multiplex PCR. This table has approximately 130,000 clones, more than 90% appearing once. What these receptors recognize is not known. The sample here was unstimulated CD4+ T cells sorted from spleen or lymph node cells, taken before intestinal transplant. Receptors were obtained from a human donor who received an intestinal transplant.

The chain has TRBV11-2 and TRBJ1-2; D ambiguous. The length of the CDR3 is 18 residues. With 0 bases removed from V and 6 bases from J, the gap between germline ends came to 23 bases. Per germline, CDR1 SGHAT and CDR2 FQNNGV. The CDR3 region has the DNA TGTGCCAGCAGCTTAGAGCCGTATAACCTGAGGGTTGGGAATGGCTACACCTTC. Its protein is CASSLEPYNLRVGNGYTF.

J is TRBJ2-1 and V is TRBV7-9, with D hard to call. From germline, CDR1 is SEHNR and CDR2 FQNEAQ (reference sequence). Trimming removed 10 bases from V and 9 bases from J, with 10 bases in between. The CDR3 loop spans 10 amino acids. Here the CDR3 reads CANRLGEQFF. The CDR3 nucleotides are TGTGCCAATAGGCTGGGTGAGCAGTTCTTC. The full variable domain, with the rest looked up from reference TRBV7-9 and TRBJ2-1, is DTGVSQNPRHKITKRGQNVTFRCDPISEHNRLYWYRQTLGQGPEFLTYFQNEAQLEKSRLLSDRFSAERPKGSFSTLEIQRTEQGDSAMYLCANRLGEQFFGPGTRLTVL.

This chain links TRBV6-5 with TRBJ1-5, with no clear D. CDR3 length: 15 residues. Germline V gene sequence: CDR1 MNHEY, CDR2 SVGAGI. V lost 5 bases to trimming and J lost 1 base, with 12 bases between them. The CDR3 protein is CASSTSGFSNQPQHF. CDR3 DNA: TGTGCCAGCAGTACCAGTGGGTTCAGCAATCAGCCCCAGCATTTT.

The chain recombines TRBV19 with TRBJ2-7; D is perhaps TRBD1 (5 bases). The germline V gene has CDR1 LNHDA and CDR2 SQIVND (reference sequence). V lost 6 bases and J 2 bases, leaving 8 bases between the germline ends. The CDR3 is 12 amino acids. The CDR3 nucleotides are TGTGCCAGTAGCCAGACAGCCTACGAGCAGTACTTC. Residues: CASSQTAYEQYF. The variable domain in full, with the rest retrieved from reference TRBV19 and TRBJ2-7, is DGGITQSPKYLFRKEGQNVTLSCEQNLNHDAMYWYRQDPGQGLRLIYYSQIVNDFQKGDIAEGYSVSREKKESFPLTVTSAQKNPTAFYLCASSQTAYEQYFGPGTRLTVT.

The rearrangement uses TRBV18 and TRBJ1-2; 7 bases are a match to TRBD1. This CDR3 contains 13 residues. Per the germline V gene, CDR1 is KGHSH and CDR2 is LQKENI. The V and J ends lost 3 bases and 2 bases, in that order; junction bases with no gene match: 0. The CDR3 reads CASSPTGNYGYTF. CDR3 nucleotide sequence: TGTGCCAGCTCACCGACAGGGAACTATGGCTACACCTTC.

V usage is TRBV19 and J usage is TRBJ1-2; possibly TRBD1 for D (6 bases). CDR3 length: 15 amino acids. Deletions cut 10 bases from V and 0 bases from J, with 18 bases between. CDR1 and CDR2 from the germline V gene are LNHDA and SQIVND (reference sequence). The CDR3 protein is CATYYQGTANYGYTF. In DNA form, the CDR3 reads TGTGCCACCTACTATCAGGGGACGGCTAACTATGGCTACACCTTC.

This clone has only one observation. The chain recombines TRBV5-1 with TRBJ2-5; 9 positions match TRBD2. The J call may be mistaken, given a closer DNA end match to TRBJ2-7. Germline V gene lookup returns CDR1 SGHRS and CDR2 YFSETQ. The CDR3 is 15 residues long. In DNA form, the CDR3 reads TGCGCCAGCAGCTTATTAAGCGGGGGGCGGAACGAGCAGTACTTC. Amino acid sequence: CASSLLSGGRNEQYF.

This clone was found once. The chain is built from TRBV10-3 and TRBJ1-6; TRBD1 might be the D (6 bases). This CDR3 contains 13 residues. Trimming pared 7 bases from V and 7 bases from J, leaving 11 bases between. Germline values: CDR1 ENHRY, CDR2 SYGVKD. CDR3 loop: CAIKETGNSPLHF. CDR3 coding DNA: TGTGCCATCAAGGAAACAGGGAATTCACCCCTCCACTTT.

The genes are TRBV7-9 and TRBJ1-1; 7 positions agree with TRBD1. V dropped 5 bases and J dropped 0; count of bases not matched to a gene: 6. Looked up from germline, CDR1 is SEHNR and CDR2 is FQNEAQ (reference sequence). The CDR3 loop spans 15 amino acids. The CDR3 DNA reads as TGTGCCAGCAGCCCCCAGACAGGGATGAACACTGAAGCTTTCTTT. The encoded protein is CASSPQTGMNTEAFF.

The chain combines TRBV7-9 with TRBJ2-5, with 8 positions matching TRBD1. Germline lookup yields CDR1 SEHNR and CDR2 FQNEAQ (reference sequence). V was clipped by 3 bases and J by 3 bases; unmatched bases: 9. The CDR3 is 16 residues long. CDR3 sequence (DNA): TGTGCCAGCAGCTTTTCCGGTGTGACAGGGGAAGAGACCCAGTACTTC. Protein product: CASSFSGVTGEETQYF. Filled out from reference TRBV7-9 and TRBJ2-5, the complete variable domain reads DTGVSQNPRHKITKRGQNVTFRCDPISEHNRLYWYRQTLGQGPEFLTYFQNEAQLEKSRLLSDRFSAERPKGSFSTLEIQRTEQGDSAMYLCASSFSGVTGEETQYFGPGTRLLVL.

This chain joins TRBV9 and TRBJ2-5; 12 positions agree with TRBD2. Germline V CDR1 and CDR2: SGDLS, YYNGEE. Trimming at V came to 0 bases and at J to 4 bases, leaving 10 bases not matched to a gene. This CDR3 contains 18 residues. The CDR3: CASSVGLAGGLARETQYF. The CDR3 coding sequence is TGTGCCAGCAGCGTAGGGCTAGCGGGGGGGCTAGCCAGAGAGACCCAGTACTTC.

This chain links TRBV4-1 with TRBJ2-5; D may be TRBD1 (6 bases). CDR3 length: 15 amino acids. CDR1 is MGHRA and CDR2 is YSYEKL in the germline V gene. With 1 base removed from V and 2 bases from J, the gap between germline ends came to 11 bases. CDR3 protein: CASSQARTVQETQYF. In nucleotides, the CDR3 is TGCGCCAGCAGCCAAGCTCGGACAGTGCAAGAGACCCAGTACTTC.

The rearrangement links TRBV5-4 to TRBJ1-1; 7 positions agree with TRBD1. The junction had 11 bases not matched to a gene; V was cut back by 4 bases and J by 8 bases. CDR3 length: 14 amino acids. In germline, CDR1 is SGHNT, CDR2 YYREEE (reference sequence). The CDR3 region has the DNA TGTGCCAGCAGCCACCAGGGGGGGATAAACGAAGCTTTCTTT. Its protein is CASSHQGGINEAFF.

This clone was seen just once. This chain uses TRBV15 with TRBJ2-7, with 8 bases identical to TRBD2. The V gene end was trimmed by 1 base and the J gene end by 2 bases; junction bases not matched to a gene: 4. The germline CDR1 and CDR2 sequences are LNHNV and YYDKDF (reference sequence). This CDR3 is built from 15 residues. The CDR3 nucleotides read TGTGCCACCAGCAGAGCCCTAGCGGGCCCCTACGAGCAGTACTTC. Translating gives CATSRALAGPYEQYF.

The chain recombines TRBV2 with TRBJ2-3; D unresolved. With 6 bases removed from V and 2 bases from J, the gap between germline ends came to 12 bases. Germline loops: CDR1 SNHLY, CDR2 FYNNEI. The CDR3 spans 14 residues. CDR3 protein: CASRKGFVTDTQYF. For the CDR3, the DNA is TGTGCCAGCAGGAAGGGATTCGTCACAGATACGCAGTATTTT.

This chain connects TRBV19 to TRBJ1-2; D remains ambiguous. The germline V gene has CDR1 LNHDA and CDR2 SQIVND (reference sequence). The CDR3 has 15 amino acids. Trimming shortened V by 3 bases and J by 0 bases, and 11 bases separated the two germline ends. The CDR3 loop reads CASSILRIANYGYTF. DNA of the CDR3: TGTGCCAGTAGTATCCTAAGGATAGCTAACTATGGCTACACCTTC.

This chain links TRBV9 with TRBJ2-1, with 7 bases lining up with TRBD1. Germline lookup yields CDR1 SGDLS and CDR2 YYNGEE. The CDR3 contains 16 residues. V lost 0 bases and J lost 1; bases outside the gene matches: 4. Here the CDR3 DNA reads TGTGCCAGCAGCGTAGGGCCGACAGGGTCCTACAATGAGCAGTTCTTC. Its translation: CASSVGPTGSYNEQFF. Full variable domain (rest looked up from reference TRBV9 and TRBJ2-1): DSGVTQTPKHLITATGQRVTLRCSPRSGDLSVYWYQQSLDQGLQFLIQYYNGEERAKGNILERFSAQQFPDLHSELNLSSLELGDSALYFCASSVGPTGSYNEQFFGPGTRLTVL.

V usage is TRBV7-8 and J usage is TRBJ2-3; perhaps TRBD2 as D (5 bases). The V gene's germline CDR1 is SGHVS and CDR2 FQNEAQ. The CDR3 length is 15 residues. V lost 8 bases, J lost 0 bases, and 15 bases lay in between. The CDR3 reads CASRLLDPSTDTQYF. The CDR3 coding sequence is TGTGCCAGCCGCCTACTAGATCCTAGCACAGATACGCAGTATTTT. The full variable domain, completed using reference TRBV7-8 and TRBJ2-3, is GAGVSQSPRYKVAKRGQDVALRCDPISGHVSLFWYQQALGQGPEFLTYFQNEAQLDKSGLPSDRFFAERPEGSVSTLKIQRTQQEDSAVYLCASRLLDPSTDTQYFGPGTRLTVL.

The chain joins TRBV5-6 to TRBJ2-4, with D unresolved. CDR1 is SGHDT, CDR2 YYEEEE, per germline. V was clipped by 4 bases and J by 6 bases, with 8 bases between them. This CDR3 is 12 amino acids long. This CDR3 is CASSLDGNIQYF. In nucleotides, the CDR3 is TGTGCCAGCAGCCTGGACGGAAACATTCAGTACTTC.

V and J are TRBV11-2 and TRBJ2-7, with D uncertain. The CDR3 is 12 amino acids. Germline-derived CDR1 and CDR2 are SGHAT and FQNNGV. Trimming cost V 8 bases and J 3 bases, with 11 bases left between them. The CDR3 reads CASGGRNYEQYF. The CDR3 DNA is TGTGCCAGCGGCGGACGGAACTACGAGCAGTACTTC. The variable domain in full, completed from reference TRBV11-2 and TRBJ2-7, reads EAGVAQSPRYKIIEKRQSVAFWCNPISGHATLYWYQQILGQGPKLLIQFQNNGVVDDSQLPKDRFSAERLKGVDSTLKIQPAKLEDSAVYLCASGGRNYEQYFGPGTRLTVT.

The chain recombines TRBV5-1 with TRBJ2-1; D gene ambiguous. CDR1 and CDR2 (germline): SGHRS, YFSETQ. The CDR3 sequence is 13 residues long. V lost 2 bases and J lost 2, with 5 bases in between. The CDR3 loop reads CASSLSAYNEQFF. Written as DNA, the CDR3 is TGCGCCAGCAGCTTAAGTGCCTACAATGAGCAGTTCTTC.

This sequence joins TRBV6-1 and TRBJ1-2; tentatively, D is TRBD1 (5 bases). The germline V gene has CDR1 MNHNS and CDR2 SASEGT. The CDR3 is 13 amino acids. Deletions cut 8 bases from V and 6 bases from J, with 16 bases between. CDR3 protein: CASSEPGRNGYTF. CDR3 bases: TGTGCCAGCTCCGAGCCAGGGCGGAATGGCTACACCTTC.

The DNA for the CDR3 is TGCGCCAGCAGGCGCGGGACAGGGAGGGAAAACTATGGCTACACCTTC. Translation gives CASRRGTGRENYGYTF. The chain links TRBV5-1 to TRBJ1-2; 9 nucleotides match TRBD1. The germline CDR1 and CDR2 sequences are SGHRS and YFSETQ. The CDR3 is 16 amino acids. J was trimmed by 2 bases and V by 5 bases; bases with no gene match: 10.

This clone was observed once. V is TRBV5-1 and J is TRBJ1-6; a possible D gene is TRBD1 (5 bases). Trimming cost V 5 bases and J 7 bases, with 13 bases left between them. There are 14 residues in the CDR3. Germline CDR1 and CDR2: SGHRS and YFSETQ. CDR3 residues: CASSLPGPNSPLHF. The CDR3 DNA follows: TGCGCCAGCAGTCTACCGGGACCCAATTCACCCCTCCACTTT.

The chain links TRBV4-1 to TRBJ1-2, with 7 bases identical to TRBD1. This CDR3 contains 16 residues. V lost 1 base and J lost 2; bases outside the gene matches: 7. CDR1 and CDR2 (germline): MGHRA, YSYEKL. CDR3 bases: TGCGCCAGCAGCCAAGCGGAGGGGGCAAGAAACTATGGCTACACCTTC. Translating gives CASSQAEGARNYGYTF.

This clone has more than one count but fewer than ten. CDR3 bases: TGTGCCAGTAGCCGGACAGGGTTTAATGGCTACACCTTC. It specifies CASSRTGFNGYTF. This chain links TRBV19 with TRBJ1-2; 8 nucleotides line up with TRBD1. Germline lookup yields CDR1 LNHDA and CDR2 SQIVND (reference sequence). V shed 6 bases, J shed 6 bases, and the junction held 6 bases outside the gene matches. The CDR3 contains 13 residues.

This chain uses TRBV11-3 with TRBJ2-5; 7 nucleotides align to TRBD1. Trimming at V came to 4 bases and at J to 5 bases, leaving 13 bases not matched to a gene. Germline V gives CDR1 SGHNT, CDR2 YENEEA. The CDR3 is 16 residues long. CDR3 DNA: TGTGCCAGCAGCTCGGGTCGACAGGGTTCCGTGGAGACCCAGTACTTC. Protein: CASSSGRQGSVETQYF.

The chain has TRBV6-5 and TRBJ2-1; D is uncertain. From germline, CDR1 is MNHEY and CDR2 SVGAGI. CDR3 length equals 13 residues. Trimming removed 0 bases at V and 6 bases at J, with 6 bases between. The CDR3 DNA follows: TGTGCCAGCAGTTACTCGAACTCCAATGAGCAGTTCTTC. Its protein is CASSYSNSNEQFF.

The DNA of the CDR3 is TGTGCCAGCAGCGCAAACCTACTAGCGGGGGGCCGGTGGGGAGATACGCAGTATTTT. This encodes CASSANLLAGGRWGDTQYF. The chain has TRBV7-2 and TRBJ2-3; 12 bases are shared with TRBD2. CDR3 length: 19 residues. Per the germline V gene, CDR1 is SGHTA and CDR2 is FQGNSA. V lost 5 bases and J lost 5; bases outside the gene matches: 17.

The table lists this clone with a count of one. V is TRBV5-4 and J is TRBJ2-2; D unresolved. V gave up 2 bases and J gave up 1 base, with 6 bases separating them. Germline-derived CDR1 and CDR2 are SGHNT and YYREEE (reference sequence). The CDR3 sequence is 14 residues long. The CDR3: CASSFAGNTGELFF. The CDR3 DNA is TGTGCCAGCAGCTTTGCAGGGAACACCGGGGAGCTGTTTTTT.

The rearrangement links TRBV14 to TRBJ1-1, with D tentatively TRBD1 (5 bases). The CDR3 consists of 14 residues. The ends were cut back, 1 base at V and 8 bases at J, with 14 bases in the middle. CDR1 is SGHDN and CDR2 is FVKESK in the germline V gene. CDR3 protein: CASSQGPGAQEAFF. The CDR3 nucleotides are TGTGCCAGCAGCCAAGGCCCCGGGGCACAGGAAGCTTTCTTT.

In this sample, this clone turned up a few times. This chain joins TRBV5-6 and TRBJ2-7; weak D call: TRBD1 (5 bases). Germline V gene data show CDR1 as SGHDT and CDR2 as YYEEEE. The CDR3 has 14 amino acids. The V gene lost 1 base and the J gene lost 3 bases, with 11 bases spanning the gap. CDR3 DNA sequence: TGTGCCAGCAGCTTGTTGCAGGGTGGCTACGAGCAGTACTTC. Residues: CASSLLQGGYEQYF.